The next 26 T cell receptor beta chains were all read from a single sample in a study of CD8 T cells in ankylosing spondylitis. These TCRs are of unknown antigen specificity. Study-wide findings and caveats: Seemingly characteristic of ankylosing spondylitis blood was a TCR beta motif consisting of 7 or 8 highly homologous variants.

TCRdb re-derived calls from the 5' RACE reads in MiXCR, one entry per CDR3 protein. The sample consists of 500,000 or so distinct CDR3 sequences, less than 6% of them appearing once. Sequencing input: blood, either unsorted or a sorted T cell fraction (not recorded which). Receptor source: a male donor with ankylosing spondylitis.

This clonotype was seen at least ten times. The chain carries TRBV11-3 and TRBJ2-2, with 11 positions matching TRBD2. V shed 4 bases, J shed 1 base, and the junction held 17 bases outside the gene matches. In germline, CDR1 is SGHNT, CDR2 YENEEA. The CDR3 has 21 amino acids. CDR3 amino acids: CASSSRPWLAGGPLNTGELFF. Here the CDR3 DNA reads TGTGCCAGCAGCTCCCGTCCCTGGCTAGCGGGAGGACCACTGAACACCGGGGAGCTGTTTTTT.

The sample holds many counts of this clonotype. As DNA, the CDR3 is TGCGCCAGCAGCCAAGTTGCAGGTTATCGGGAAAAACTGTTTTTT. It codes for CASSQVAGYREKLFF. The J gene is TRBJ1-4, the V gene TRBV4-3; D gene uncertain. CDR3 length equals 15 residues. CDR1 and CDR2 from the germline V gene are LGHNA and YSLEER. V dropped 1 base and J dropped 8 bases, with 14 bases sitting between them.

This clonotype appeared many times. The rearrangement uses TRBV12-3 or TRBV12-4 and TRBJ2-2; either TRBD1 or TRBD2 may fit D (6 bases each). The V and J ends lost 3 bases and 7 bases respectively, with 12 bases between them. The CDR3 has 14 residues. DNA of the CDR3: TGTGCCAGCAGTTTTGGGGGGCGAATCGGGGAGCTGTTTTTT. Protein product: CASSFGGRIGELFF.

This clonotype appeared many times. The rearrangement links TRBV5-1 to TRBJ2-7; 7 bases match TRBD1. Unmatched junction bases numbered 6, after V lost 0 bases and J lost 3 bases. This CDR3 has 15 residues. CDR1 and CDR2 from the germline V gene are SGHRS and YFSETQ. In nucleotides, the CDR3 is TGCGCCAGCAGCTTGGACTCGGGACAGATCTACGAGCAGTACTTC. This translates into CASSLDSGQIYEQYF. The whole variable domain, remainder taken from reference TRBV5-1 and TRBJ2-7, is KAGVTQTPRYLIKTRGQQVTLSCSPISGHRSVSWYQQTPGQGLQFLFEYFSETQRNKGNFPGRFSGRQFSNSRSEMNVSTLELGDSALYLCASSLDSGQIYEQYFGPGTRLTVT.

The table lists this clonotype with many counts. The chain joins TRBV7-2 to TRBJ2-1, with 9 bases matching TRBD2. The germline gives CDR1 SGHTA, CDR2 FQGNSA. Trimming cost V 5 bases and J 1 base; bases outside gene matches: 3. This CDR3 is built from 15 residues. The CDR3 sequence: CASSHGLASYNEQFF. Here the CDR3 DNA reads TGTGCCAGCAGCCATGGACTAGCGTCCTACAATGAGCAGTTCTTC.

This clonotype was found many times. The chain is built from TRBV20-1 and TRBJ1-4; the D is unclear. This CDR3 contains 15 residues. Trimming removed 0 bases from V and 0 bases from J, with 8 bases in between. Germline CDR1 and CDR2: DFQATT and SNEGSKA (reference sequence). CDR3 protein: CSARDTASTNEKLFF. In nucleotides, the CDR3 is TGCAGTGCTAGAGATACGGCTTCAACTAATGAAAAACTGTTTTTT.

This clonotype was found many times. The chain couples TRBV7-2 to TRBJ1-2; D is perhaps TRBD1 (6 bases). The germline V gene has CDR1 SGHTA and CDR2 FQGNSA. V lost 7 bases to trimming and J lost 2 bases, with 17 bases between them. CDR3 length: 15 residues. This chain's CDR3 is CASTDVGGINYGYTF. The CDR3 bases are TGTGCCAGCACCGACGTAGGGGGAATCAACTATGGCTACACCTTC.

CDR3 amino acids: CAWSRSAGQYF. Written as DNA, the CDR3 is TGTGCCTGGAGTAGGTCAGCGGGGCAGTATTTT. The chain employs TRBV30 and TRBJ2-3; D perhaps matches TRBD2 (6 bases). Germline CDR1 GTSNPN, CDR2 SVGIG (reference sequence). CDR3 length equals 11 residues. Deletions cut 2 bases from V and 11 bases from J, with 11 bases between. Variable domain in full (rest from reference TRBV30 and TRBJ2-3): SQTIHQWPATLVQPVGSPLSLECTVEGTSNPNLYWYRQAAGRGLQLLFYSVGIGQISSEVPQNLSASRPQDRQFILSSKKLLLSDSGFYLCAWSRSAGQYFGPGTRLTVL.

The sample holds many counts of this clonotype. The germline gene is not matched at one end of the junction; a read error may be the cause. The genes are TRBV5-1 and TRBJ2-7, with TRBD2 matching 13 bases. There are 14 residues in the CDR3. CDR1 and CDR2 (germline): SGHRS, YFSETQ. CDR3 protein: CASSRTSGSYEQYF. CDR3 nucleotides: TGTGCCAGCAGCCGGACTAGCGGGAGCTACGAGCAGTACTTC.

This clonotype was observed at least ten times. CDR3 sequence (DNA): TGTGCCAGTAGTATCGACAGCGCCTACGAGCAGTACTTC. Translated, it gives CASSIDSAYEQYF. The rearrangement joins TRBV19 to TRBJ2-7; perhaps TRBD1 as D (5 bases). Germline CDR1 LNHDA, CDR2 SQIVND (reference sequence). The CDR3 sequence is 13 residues long. Trimming left V 3 bases short and J 2 bases short, with 8 bases between.

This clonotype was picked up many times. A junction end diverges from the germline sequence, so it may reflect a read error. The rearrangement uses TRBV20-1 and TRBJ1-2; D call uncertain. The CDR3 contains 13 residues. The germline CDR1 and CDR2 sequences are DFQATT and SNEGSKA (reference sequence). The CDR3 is CSVRDPPVVGYTF. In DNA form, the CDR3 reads TGCAGTGTTAGAGATCCCCCCGTAGTGGGCTACACCTTC.

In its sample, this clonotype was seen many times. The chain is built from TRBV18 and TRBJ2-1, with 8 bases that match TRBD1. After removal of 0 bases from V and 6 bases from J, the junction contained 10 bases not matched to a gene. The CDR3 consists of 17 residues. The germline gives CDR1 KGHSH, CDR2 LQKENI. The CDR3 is CASSPPYDRDRLNEQFF. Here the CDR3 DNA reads TGTGCCAGCTCACCACCGTACGACCGGGACAGGCTCAATGAGCAGTTCTTC.

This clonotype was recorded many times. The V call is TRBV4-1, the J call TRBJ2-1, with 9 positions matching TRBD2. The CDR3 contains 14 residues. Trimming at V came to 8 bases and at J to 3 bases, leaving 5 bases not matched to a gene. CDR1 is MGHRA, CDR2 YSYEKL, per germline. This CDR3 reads CASGASGIYNEQFF. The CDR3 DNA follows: TGCGCCAGCGGGGCTAGCGGGATCTACAATGAGCAGTTCTTC.

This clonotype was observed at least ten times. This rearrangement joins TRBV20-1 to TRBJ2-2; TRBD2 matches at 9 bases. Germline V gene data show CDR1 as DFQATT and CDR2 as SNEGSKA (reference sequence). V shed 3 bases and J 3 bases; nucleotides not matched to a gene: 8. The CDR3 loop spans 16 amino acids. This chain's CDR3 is CSASRGRAGYTGELFF. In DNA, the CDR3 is TGCAGTGCTAGTCGCGGGAGGGCCGGGTACACCGGGGAGCTGTTTTTT.

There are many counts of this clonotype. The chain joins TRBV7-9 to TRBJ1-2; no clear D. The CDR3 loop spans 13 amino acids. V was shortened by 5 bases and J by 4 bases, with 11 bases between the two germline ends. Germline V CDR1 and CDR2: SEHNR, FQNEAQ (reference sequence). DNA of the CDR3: TGTGCCAGCAGCCCCTCTGGGGTCTATGGCTACACCTTC. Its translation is CASSPSGVYGYTF.

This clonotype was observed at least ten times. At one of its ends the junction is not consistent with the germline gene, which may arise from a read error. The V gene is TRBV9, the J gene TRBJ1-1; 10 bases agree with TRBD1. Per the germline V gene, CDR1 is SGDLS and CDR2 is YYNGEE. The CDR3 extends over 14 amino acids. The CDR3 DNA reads TGTGCCAGCAGCGACCACCCCGGGACAGGGGTCTTAGTCTTT. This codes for CASSDHPGTGVLVF.

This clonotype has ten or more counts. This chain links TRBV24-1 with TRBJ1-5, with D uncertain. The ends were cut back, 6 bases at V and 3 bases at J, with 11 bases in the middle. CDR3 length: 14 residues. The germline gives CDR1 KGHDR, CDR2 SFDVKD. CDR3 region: CATSTPGTNQPQHF. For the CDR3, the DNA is TGTGCCACCAGTACCCCAGGTACCAATCAGCCCCAGCATTTT.

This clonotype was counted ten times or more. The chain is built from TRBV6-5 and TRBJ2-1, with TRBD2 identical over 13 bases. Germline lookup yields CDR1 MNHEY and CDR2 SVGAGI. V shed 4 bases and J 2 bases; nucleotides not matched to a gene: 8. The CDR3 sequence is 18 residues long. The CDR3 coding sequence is TGTGCCAGCAGTTCTCTGGGGACTAGCGGGGTGCCCTACAATGAGCAGTTCTTC. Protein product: CASSSLGTSGVPYNEQFF.

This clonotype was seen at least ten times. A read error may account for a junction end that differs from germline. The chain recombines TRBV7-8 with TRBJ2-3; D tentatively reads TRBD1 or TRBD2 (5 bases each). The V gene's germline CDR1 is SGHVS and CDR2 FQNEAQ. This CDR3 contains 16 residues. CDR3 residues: CASSPPGLGPPDPQYF. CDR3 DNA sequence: TGTGCCAGCAGCCCACCGGGGCTTGGCCCTCCAGATCCGCAGTATTTT. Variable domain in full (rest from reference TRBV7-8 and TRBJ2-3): GAGVSQSPRYKVAKRGQDVALRCDPISGHVSLFWYQQALGQGPEFLTYFQNEAQLDKSGLPSDRFFAERPEGSVSTLKIQRTQQEDSAVYLCASSPPGLGPPDPQYFGPGTRLTVL.

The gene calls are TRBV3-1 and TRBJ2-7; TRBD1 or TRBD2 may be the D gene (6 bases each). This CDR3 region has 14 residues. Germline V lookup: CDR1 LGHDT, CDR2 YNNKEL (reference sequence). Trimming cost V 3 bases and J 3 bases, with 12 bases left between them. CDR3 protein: CASSQAGQIYEQYF. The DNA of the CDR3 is TGTGCCAGCAGCCAGGCGGGACAAATCTACGAGCAGTACTTC.

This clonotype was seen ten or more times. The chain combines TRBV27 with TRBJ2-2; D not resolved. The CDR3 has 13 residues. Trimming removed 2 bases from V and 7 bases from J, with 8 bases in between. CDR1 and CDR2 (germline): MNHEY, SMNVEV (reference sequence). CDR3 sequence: CASSLPGHGELFF. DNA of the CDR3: TGTGCCAGCAGTTTACCTGGGCACGGGGAGCTGTTTTTT.

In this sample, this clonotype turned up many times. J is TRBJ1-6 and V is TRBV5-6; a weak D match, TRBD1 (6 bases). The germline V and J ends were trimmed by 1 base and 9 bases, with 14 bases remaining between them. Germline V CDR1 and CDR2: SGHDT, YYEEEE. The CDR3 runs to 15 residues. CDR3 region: CASSLFGRGPSPLHF. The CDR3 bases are TGTGCCAGCAGCTTGTTTGGCAGGGGCCCTTCACCCCTCCACTTT.

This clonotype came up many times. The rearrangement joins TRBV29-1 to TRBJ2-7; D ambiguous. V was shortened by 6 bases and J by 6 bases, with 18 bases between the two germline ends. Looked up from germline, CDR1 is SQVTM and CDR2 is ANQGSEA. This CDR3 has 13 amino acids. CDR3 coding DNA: TGCAGCGTCTCCCCCTCTTGGAATGGCGAGCAGTACTTC. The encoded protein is CSVSPSWNGEQYF.

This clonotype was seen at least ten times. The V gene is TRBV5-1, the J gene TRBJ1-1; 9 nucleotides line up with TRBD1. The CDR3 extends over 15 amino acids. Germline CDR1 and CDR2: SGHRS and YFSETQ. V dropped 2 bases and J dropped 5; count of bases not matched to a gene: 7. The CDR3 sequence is CASSLVGGQGTEAFF. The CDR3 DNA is TGCGCCAGCAGCTTAGTAGGGGGACAGGGAACTGAAGCTTTCTTT.

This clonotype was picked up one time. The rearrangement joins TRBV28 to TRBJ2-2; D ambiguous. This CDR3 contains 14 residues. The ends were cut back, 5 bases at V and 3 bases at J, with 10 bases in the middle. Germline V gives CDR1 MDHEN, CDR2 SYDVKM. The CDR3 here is CASSVVGYTGELFF. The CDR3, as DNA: TGTGCCAGCAGTGTGGTGGGGTACACCGGGGAGCTGTTTTTT.

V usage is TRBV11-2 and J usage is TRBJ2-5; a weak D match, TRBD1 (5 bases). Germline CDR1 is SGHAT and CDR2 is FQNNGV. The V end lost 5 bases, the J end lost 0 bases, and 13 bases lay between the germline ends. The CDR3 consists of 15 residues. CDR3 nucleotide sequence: TGTGCCAGCAGCGGGGCCCGGGCTTACCAAGAGACCCAGTACTTC. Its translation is CASSGARAYQETQYF.